The rows below give T cell receptor beta chains drawn from one sample of a study of blood T cell repertoires in COVID-19. TCRdb's copy holds only in-frame clones and misses some; the assay was immunoSEQ multiplex PCR. The table shows under 250,000 clones, with approximately 85% occurring only once. Sequencing was done on a sample of peripheral blood. The receptors were sampled from a woman between 50 and 59 years old with active or convalescent COVID-19. Each CDR3 is given with its conserved first and last residue. Each record gives: D gene, V gene, J gene, clone size, CDR3 protein, CDR3 DNA. The D gene is left open where the match is weak. Expanded clones get a size class; other rows say once, few or many, or leave the size out.

d_call: TRBD2; v_call: TRBV11-1; j_call: TRBJ2-7; clone_size: -; cdr3_aa: CASSLWEGLAVYEQYF; cdr3_nt: TGTGCCAGCAGCTTATGGGAGGGACTAGCGGTCTACGAGCAGTACTTC
d_call: TRBD1; v_call: TRBV5-1; j_call: TRBJ1-4; clone_size: -; cdr3_aa: CASSPQQGANEKLFF; cdr3_nt: TGCGCCAGCAGCCCGCAACAGGGGGCGAATGAAAAACTGTTTTTT
d_call: -; v_call: TRBV30; j_call: TRBJ1-5; clone_size: -; cdr3_aa: CAYGGRGSASNQPQHF; cdr3_nt: TGTGCCTACGGCGGTCGGGGGTCGGCTAGCAATCAGCCCCAGCATTTT
d_call: TRBD2; v_call: TRBV18; j_call: TRBJ2-1; clone_size: -; cdr3_aa: CASSPGLAGSYNEQFF; cdr3_nt: TGTGCCAGCTCCCCGGGACTAGCGGGCTCGTACAATGAGCAGTTCTTC
d_call: -; v_call: TRBV5-6; j_call: TRBJ1-3; clone_size: -; cdr3_aa: CASSLATWAGGNTIYF; cdr3_nt: TGTGCCAGCAGCTTGGCCACATGGGCGGGAGGAAACACCATATATTTT
d_call: -; v_call: TRBV9; j_call: TRBJ2-2; clone_size: -; cdr3_aa: CASMEENTGELFF; cdr3_nt: TGTGCCAGCATGGAGGAGAACACCGGGGAGCTGTTTTTT
d_call: -; v_call: TRBV5-4; j_call: TRBJ1-1; clone_size: -; cdr3_aa: CASSLGGKGNTEAFF; cdr3_nt: TGTGCCAGCAGCTTAGGAGGCAAGGGGAACACTGAAGCTTTCTTT
d_call: TRBD1; v_call: TRBV4-2; j_call: TRBJ2-4; clone_size: -; cdr3_aa: CASSPQGAKNIQYF; cdr3_nt: TGTGCCAGCAGCCCACAGGGGGCCAAAAACATTCAGTACTTC
d_call: TRBD1; v_call: TRBV5-1; j_call: TRBJ2-2; clone_size: few; cdr3_aa: CASSVDPTGVTGELFF; cdr3_nt: TGCGCCAGCAGCGTGGACCCGACAGGGGTCACCGGGGAGCTGTTTTTT
d_call: -; v_call: TRBV2; j_call: TRBJ1-2; clone_size: once; cdr3_aa: CASGGDGYTF; cdr3_nt: TGTGCCAGCGGAGGAGATGGCTACACCTTC
d_call: TRBD1; v_call: TRBV4-2; j_call: TRBJ1-1; clone_size: -; cdr3_aa: CASSPLLPGGTEAFF; cdr3_nt: TGTGCCAGCAGCCCCCTCCTACCAGGGGGCACTGAAGCTTTCTTT
d_call: TRBD1; v_call: TRBV10-3; j_call: TRBJ1-1; clone_size: -; cdr3_aa: CAISGGDSLNTEAFF; cdr3_nt: TGTGCCATCAGTGGGGGGGACAGCCTGAACACTGAAGCTTTCTTT
d_call: -; v_call: TRBV7-3; j_call: TRBJ2-3; clone_size: -; cdr3_aa: CASSLTPITDTQYF; cdr3_nt: TGTGCCAGCAGTCTTACTCCAATCACAGATACGCAGTATTTT
d_call: -; v_call: TRBV7-9; j_call: TRBJ1-2; clone_size: -; cdr3_aa: CASSPQGERRYTF; cdr3_nt: TGTGCCAGCAGCCCACAGGGTGAAAGGCGCTACACCTTC